These 31 T cell receptor beta chains were all obtained from the same sample, sequenced in a study of T-cell memory formation after mild COVID-19. TCRdb ran MiXCR on the 5' RACE reads and lists one entry per CDR3 protein. This table holds more than 250,000 distinct CDR3 sequences, 16% found once. Specimen: PBMCs or a T cell subset sorted from them (not recorded which). All receptors come from a man aged 18 to 29 who had mild COVID-19 (a few samples of this study predate the infection). Cell type and time point are not known.

As DNA, the CDR3 is TGCAGTATCCGGGACACAGTCACAGATACGCAGTATTTT. Translating gives CSIRDTVTDTQYF. This chain uses TRBV20-1 with TRBJ2-3; D may be TRBD1 (6 bases). V was clipped by 8 bases and J by 2 bases, with 14 bases between them. The CDR3 runs 13 residues. Germline loops: CDR1 DFQATT, CDR2 SNEGSKA (reference sequence).

The chain carries TRBV2 and TRBJ2-7; 9 bases are a match to TRBD1. The CDR3 runs 18 residues. Germline V CDR1 and CDR2: SNHLY, FYNNEI. V lost 4 bases, J lost 3 bases, and 16 bases stayed unmatched. CDR3 bases: TGTGCCAGCAGTGCTAATATGATGACCGGGACAGGGCTCTACGAGCAGTACTTC. Its protein is CASSANMMTGTGLYEQYF.

A few counts support this clonotype. V gene TRBV6-2 or TRBV6-3 combines with J gene TRBJ2-7, with D maybe TRBD1 (6 bases). The CDR3 covers 13 residues. The V gene's germline CDR1 is MNHEY and CDR2 SVGEGT. Trimming removed 5 bases at V and 5 bases at J, with 13 bases between. The CDR3 region has the DNA TGTGCCAGCAGTCAACCGGGACACCACGAGCAGTACGTC. Residues: CASSQPGHHEQYV.

The genes are TRBV10-3 and TRBJ2-2; TRBD1 is a possible D gene (6 bases). With 3 bases removed from V and 4 bases from J, the gap between germline ends came to 9 bases. The length of the CDR3 is 14 residues. Germline lookup yields CDR1 ENHRY and CDR2 SYGVKD. CDR3 nucleotides: TGTGCCATCAGTGACTACAGGGTCACCGGGGAGCTGTTTTTT. This translates into CAISDYRVTGELFF.

This clonotype was found many times. In DNA form, the CDR3 reads TGCGCCAGCAGCTTGCGTCCTGACCTCTCCTACAATGAGCAGTTCTTC. Translation: CASSLRPDLSYNEQFF. The chain employs TRBV5-1 and TRBJ2-1; D gene uncertain. Deletions cut 1 base from V and 0 bases from J, with 11 bases between. The CDR3 runs 16 residues. Germline V CDR1 and CDR2: SGHRS, YFSETQ.

The rearrangement uses TRBV7-2 and TRBJ2-1; 9 bases fit TRBD2. With 5 bases clipped from V and 5 bases from J, the junction kept 7 bases outside the gene matches. Germline loops: CDR1 SGHTA, CDR2 FQGNSA. The CDR3 consists of 15 residues. CDR3 loop: CASSPQRGENNEQFF. The CDR3 DNA sequence: TGTGCCAGCAGCCCCCAGCGGGGGGAAAACAATGAGCAGTTCTTC. The variable domain in full, completed from reference TRBV7-2 and TRBJ2-1, reads GAGVSQSPSNKVTEKGKDVELRCDPISGHTALYWYRQSLGQGLEFLIYFQGNSAPDKSGLPSDRFSAERTGGSVSTLTIQRTQQEDSAVYLCASSPQRGENNEQFFGPGTRLTVL.

V and J are TRBV4-2 and TRBJ2-6, with unresolved D. Trimming removed 2 bases at V and 2 bases at J, with 7 bases between. The length of the CDR3 is 15 residues. The V gene's germline CDR1 is LGHNA and CDR2 YNFKEQ. CDR3 in amino acids: CASSQPGPGANVLTF. For the CDR3, the DNA is TGTGCCAGCAGCCAACCCGGACCTGGGGCCAACGTCCTGACTTTC.

This chain links TRBV6-5 with TRBJ2-5, with D possibly matching TRBD1 (7 bases). This CDR3 has 16 residues. The germline V gene has CDR1 MNHEY and CDR2 SVGAGI. V shed 5 bases and J shed 5 bases, with 21 bases lying between them. CDR3 sequence (DNA): TGTGCCAGCAGTCAACAGGGGCCCCGGGGAGGCGAGACCCAGTACTTC. Amino acid sequence: CASSQQGPRGGETQYF.

The rearrangement joins TRBV28 to TRBJ2-3; maybe TRBD1 (6 bases). The germline V and J ends were trimmed by 6 bases and 9 bases, with 16 bases remaining between them. This CDR3 has 13 residues. Germline CDR1 MDHEN, CDR2 SYDVKM. The CDR3 DNA reads as TGTGCCAGCAGCCTTGGACAGTCCCCCACGCAGTATTTT. It encodes CASSLGQSPTQYF.

The chain combines TRBV5-4 with TRBJ1-1; D perhaps matches TRBD1 (5 bases). The CDR3 has 14 residues. The germline V gene has CDR1 SGHNT and CDR2 YYREEE (reference sequence). The V gene lost 5 bases and the J gene lost 8 bases, with 19 bases spanning the gap. The CDR3 reads CASSADPSRGEAFF. DNA of the CDR3: TGTGCCAGCAGTGCGGACCCCTCACGGGGCGAAGCTTTCTTT. Combining the CDR3 with reference TRBV5-4 and TRBJ1-1 gives the whole variable domain ETGVTQSPTHLIKTRGQQVTLRCSSQSGHNTVSWYQQALGQGPQFIFQYYREEENGRGNFPPRFSGLQFPNYSSELNVNALELDDSALYLCASSADPSRGEAFFGQGTRLTVV.

This clonotype was recorded a few times. V gene TRBV6-1 combines with J gene TRBJ2-2; 7 bases fit TRBD1. The V gene's germline CDR1 is MNHNS and CDR2 SASEGT. The CDR3 extends over 15 amino acids. J lost 1 base, V lost 2 bases, and 1 base had no gene match. CDR3 protein: CASSEYRGNTGELFF. The CDR3 coding sequence is TGTGCCAGCAGTGAATACAGGGGGAACACCGGGGAGCTGTTTTTT.

The V and J genes are TRBV5-1 and TRBJ2-2, with 8 bases aligning to TRBD1. The CDR3 runs 15 residues. Germline CDR1 SGHRS, CDR2 YFSETQ. Losses at the gene ends were 4 bases for V and 0 bases for J; bases not matched to a gene: 2. CDR3 loop: CASSPDRANTGELFF. DNA for the CDR3: TGCGCCAGCAGCCCGGACAGGGCGAACACCGGGGAGCTGTTTTTT.

The rearrangement links TRBV7-9 to TRBJ1-5; 8 bases map to TRBD1. The CDR3 extends over 15 amino acids. The V and J ends lost 1 base and 5 bases, in that order; junction bases with no gene match: 4. Germline V gene data show CDR1 as SEHNR and CDR2 as FQNEAQ (reference sequence). The CDR3 coding sequence is TGTGCCAGCAGCTTAGGGGCAGGGGGCCATCAGCCCCAGCATTTT. Residues: CASSLGAGGHQPQHF. Together with reference TRBV7-9 and TRBJ1-5, the CDR3 gives the full variable domain: DTGVSQNPRHKITKRGQNVTFRCDPISEHNRLYWYRQTLGQGPEFLTYFQNEAQLEKSRLLSDRFSAERPKGSFSTLEIQRTEQGDSAMYLCASSLGAGGHQPQHFGDGTRLSIL.

This clonotype occurred a few times. This chain joins TRBV20-1 and TRBJ1-1, with unresolved D. The CDR3 is 14 residues long. The V end was cut by 2 bases, the J end by 0 bases, with 10 bases between. Germline values: CDR1 DFQATT, CDR2 SNEGSKA (reference sequence). DNA for the CDR3: TGCAGTGCTAGAACCCCGGGGATGAACACTGAAGCTTTCTTT. The encoded protein is CSARTPGMNTEAFF.

This clonotype has more than one count but fewer than ten. The DNA for the CDR3 is TGTGCCTGGAGTACCGGGCTCGCGGAGACCCAGTACTTC. Its translation: CAWSTGLAETQYF. The V and J genes are TRBV30 and TRBJ2-5; D unresolved. CDR3 length: 13 residues. Per germline, CDR1 GTSNPN and CDR2 SVGIG (reference sequence). V was pared by 2 bases and J by 5 bases, with 12 bases between.

The table lists this clonotype with many counts. V gene TRBV7-9 combines with J gene TRBJ2-1, with 10 positions matching TRBD1. J gave up 5 bases and V 5 bases, and 9 bases lay outside the gene matches. The CDR3 is made up of 16 amino acids. CDR1 is SEHNR, CDR2 FQNEAQ, per germline (reference sequence). This CDR3 is CASSVSPGTGDNEQFF. The CDR3, as DNA: TGTGCCAGCAGCGTGAGTCCCGGGACAGGGGACAATGAGCAGTTCTTC.

This clonotype was observed a few times. The chain recombines TRBV6-2 or TRBV6-3 with TRBJ2-1; 13 bases map to TRBD2. V shed 5 bases, J shed 7 bases, and the junction held 5 bases outside the gene matches. The germline V gene encodes CDR1 MNHEY and CDR2 SVGEGT. The CDR3 contains 15 residues. CDR3 region: CASSRLAGGRNEQFF. The DNA for the CDR3 is TGTGCCAGCAGTCGACTAGCGGGGGGTAGGAATGAGCAGTTCTTC.

DNA of the CDR3: TGTGCCAGCTCACCACCGGGGGGAGTAGAGACCCAGTACTTC. Its protein product is CASSPPGGVETQYF. The chain combines TRBV18 with TRBJ2-5; TRBD2 is a possible D gene (6 bases). CDR3 length: 14 amino acids. Germline V lookup: CDR1 KGHSH, CDR2 LQKENI. V was cut by 0 bases and J by 4 bases, with 9 bases left in between.

The chain uses TRBV7-2 and TRBJ2-1; 13 bases are shared with TRBD2. The CDR3 covers 15 residues. Germline V gene data show CDR1 as SGHTA and CDR2 as FQGNSA. V shed 5 bases, J shed 10 bases, and the junction held 8 bases outside the gene matches. CDR3 protein: CASSLRTSGGGEQFF. Here the CDR3 DNA reads TGTGCCAGCAGCCTCAGGACTAGCGGGGGTGGGGAGCAGTTCTTC.

V usage is TRBV30 and J usage is TRBJ2-7; the match to TRBD1 covers 8 bases. CDR1 is GTSNPN, CDR2 SVGIG, per germline (reference sequence). V lost 2 bases to trimming and J lost 3 bases; unmatched junction nucleotides: 3. The CDR3 runs 13 residues. CDR3 amino acids: CAWSMDRDYEQYF. For the CDR3, the DNA is TGTGCCTGGAGTATGGACAGGGACTACGAGCAGTACTTC.

J is TRBJ1-6 and V is TRBV7-2; D is ambiguous. Germline V gene lookup returns CDR1 SGHTA and CDR2 FQGNSA. V was clipped by 6 bases and J by 12 bases, with 18 bases between them. The CDR3 has 14 amino acids. CDR3 loop: CASRTSGPQEPLHF. CDR3 DNA: TGTGCCAGCAGGACTTCCGGGCCCCAGGAACCCCTCCACTTT.

This clonotype has just a few counts. The chain links TRBV18 to TRBJ1-6, with unresolved D. The CDR3 contains 18 residues. From germline, CDR1 is KGHSH and CDR2 LQKENI. V lost 2 bases and J 6 bases, leaving 20 bases between the germline ends. The CDR3 region has the DNA TGTGCCAGCTCACCAGTTGATTTGGCAGGAGAAGTTAATTCACCCCTCCACTTT. It yields the protein CASSPVDLAGEVNSPLHF. Full variable domain (missing parts from reference TRBV18 and TRBJ1-6): NAGVMQNPRHLVRRRGQEARLRCSPMKGHSHVYWYRQLPEEGLKFMVYLQKENIIDESGMPKERFSAEFPKEGPSILRIQQVVRGDSAAYFCASSPVDLAGEVNSPLHFGNGTRLTVT.

The chain carries TRBV2 and TRBJ1-5; D might be TRBD1 (5 bases). Deletions cut 3 bases from V and 5 bases from J, with 11 bases between. Per germline, CDR1 SNHLY and CDR2 FYNNEI. The CDR3 has 14 residues. CDR3 region: CASSDAGQDQPQHF. DNA for the CDR3: TGTGCCAGCAGTGACGCGGGGCAGGATCAGCCCCAGCATTTT.

This clonotype has only a few counts. CDR3 sequence (DNA): TGCGCCAGCAGCGCCGGCGCGGACAGGGAAGGTTCACCCCTCCACTTT. This sequence encodes CASSAGADREGSPLHF. The chain recombines TRBV5-1 with TRBJ1-6; 8 bases line up with TRBD1. V trimming: 4 bases; J trimming: 9 bases; junction bases outside the gene matches: 12. The CDR3 sequence is 16 residues long. Germline values: CDR1 SGHRS, CDR2 YFSETQ.

This clonotype occurred a few times. V is TRBV7-9 and J is TRBJ1-4, with a possible D match to TRBD1 (6 bases). The germline V and J ends were trimmed by 2 bases and 6 bases, with 10 bases remaining between them. CDR1 and CDR2 from the germline V gene are SEHNR and FQNEAQ (reference sequence). This CDR3 contains 14 residues. CDR3 DNA sequence: TGTGCCAGCAGCTTAACACAGGGCGATGAAAAACTGTTTTTT. Protein sequence: CASSLTQGDEKLFF.

This clonotype was seen repeatedly, ten times or more. V usage is TRBV7-6 and J usage is TRBJ2-1; D possibly matches TRBD1 or TRBD2 (6 bases each). This CDR3 is 15 amino acids long. With 4 bases removed from V and 5 bases from J, the gap between germline ends came to 15 bases. Germline V CDR1 and CDR2: SGHVS, FNYEAQ. Here the CDR3 DNA reads TGTGCCAGCAGCTCGTACCAGGGGAGGAACAATGAGCAGTTCTTC. This gives the protein CASSSYQGRNNEQFF.

This clonotype was seen a few times. The chain joins TRBV4-1 to TRBJ2-1; 12 bases agree with TRBD2. The CDR3 consists of 16 residues. Germline trimming cut 0 bases from V and 7 bases from J; bases unmatched to any gene: 4. Germline CDR1 is MGHRA and CDR2 is YSYEKL. The CDR3, as DNA: TGCGCCAGCAGCCAAGAAAAGGGACTAGCGGGTAATGAGCAGTTCTTC. Protein sequence: CASSQEKGLAGNEQFF.

The V and J genes are TRBV5-1 and TRBJ1-1; TRBD1 is a possible D gene (6 bases). The CDR3 is 15 amino acids. From germline, CDR1 is SGHRS and CDR2 YFSETQ. The V gene lost 4 bases and the J gene lost 2 bases, with 15 bases spanning the gap. Written as DNA, the CDR3 is TGCGCCAGCAGCCCGATTCGGACAGCCAACACTGAAGCTTTCTTT. Protein sequence: CASSPIRTANTEAFF.

This clonotype was recorded a few times. The V call is TRBV20-1, the J call TRBJ2-7; 12 nucleotides align to TRBD2. The length of the CDR3 is 15 residues. Germline trimming cut 3 bases from V and 3 bases from J; bases unmatched to any gene: 6. Per germline, CDR1 DFQATT and CDR2 SNEGSKA (reference sequence). The CDR3 is CSASLGTSGLYEQYF. The CDR3 DNA sequence: TGCAGTGCTAGCCTCGGGACTAGCGGGCTCTACGAGCAGTACTTC.

This clonotype turned up a few times. CDR3 nucleotides: TGTGCCAGCAGCTTAGACCCGGGGAGGCCCCAGCATTTT. It translates to CASSLDPGRPQHF. The J gene is TRBJ1-5, the V gene TRBV7-2; no firm D call. The V gene lost 1 base and the J gene lost 9 bases, with 10 bases spanning the gap. Germline CDR1 reads SGHTA; CDR2 reads FQGNSA. This CDR3 has 13 amino acids.

This clonotype was observed a handful of times. The chain recombines TRBV12-3 or TRBV12-4 with TRBJ1-1; D not resolved. The CDR3 totals 11 residues. Trimming left V 7 bases short and J 0 bases short, with 3 bases between. The CDR3 DNA follows: TGTGCCAGCAAACTGAACACTGAAGCTTTCTTT. Translation: CASKLNTEAFF.